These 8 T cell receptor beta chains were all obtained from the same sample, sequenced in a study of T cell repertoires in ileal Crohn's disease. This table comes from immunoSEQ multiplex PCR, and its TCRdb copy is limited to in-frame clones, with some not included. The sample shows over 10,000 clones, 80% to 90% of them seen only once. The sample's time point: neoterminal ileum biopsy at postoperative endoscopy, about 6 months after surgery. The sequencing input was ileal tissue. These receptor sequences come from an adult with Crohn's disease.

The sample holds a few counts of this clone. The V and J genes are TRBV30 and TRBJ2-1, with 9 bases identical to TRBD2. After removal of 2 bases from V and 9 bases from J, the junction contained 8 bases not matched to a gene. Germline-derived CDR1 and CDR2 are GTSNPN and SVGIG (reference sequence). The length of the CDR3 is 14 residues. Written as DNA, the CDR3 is TGTGCCTGGAGTAGACTAGCGGTTCAAAGTGAGCAGTTCTTC. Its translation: CAWSRLAVQSEQFF.

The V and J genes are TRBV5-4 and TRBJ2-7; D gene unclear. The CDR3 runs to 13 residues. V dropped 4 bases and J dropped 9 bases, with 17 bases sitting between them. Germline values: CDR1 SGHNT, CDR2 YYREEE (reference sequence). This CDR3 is CASSLGSTALQYF. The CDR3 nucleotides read TGTGCCAGCAGCCTGGGCTCTACCGCATTGCAGTACTTC.

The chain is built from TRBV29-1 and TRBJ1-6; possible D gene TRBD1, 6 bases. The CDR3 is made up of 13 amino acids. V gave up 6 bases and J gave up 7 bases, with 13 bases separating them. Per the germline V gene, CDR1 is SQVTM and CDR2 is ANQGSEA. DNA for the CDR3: TGCAGCGTCCTGACAGGAGGAAATTCACCCCTCCACTTT. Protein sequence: CSVLTGGNSPLHF.

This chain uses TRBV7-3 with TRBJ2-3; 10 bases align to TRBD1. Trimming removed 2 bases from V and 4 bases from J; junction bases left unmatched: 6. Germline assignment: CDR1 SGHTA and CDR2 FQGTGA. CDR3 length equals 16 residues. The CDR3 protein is CASSLAGTGAADTQYF. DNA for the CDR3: TGTGCCAGCAGCTTAGCCGGGACAGGGGCGGCAGATACGCAGTATTTT.

The CDR3 is CASTIAQGTGELFF. Here the CDR3 DNA reads TGTGCCAGCACCATTGCACAGGGGACCGGGGAGCTGTTTTTT. The gene calls are TRBV7-3 and TRBJ2-2, with TRBD1 matching 7 bases. Germline CDR1 is SGHTA and CDR2 is FQGTGA. V gave up 7 bases and J gave up 5 bases; unmatched junction bases: 7. The CDR3 extends over 14 amino acids.

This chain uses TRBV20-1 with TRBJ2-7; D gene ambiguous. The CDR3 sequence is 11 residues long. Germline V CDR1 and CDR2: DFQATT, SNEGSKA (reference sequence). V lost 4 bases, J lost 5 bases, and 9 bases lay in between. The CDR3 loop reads CSAKIVDEQYF. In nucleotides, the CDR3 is TGCAGTGCTAAAATAGTGGACGAGCAGTACTTC.

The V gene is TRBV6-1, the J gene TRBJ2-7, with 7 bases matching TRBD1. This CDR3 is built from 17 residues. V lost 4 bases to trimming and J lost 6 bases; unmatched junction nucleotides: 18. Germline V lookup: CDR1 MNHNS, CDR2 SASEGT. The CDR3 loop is CASSVNLGTASPLEQYF. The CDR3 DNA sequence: TGTGCCAGCAGTGTCAACCTCGGGACAGCCTCCCCCCTCGAGCAGTACTTC.

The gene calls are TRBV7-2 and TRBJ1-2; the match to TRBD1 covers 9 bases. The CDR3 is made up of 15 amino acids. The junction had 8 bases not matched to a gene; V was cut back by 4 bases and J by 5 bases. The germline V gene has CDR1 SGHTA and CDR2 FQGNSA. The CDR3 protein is CASSSPDRGFYGYTF. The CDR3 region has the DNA TGTGCCAGCAGCTCTCCGGACAGGGGTTTTTATGGCTACACCTTC.